Presented here are 27 T cell receptor beta chains from one specimen sequenced in a study of OX40 agonist ivuxolimab in advanced cancers. Library construction relied on the immunoSEQ multiplex PCR assay. TCRdb retrieved this table from immuneACCESS and kept in-frame rearrangements only. Not all clones are present; in checked studies, unresolved V genes account for under half, and no reason is known for the remainder. Counted in this sample were approximately 73,000 clones; approximately 88% of them appeared once. 10% to 15% of the sample rests with the top ten. Material: CD4+ or CD8+ T cells sorted from blood, obtained in a trial of the OX40 agonist ivuxolimab. These TCRs come from an adult with an advanced solid tumor such as melanoma, head and neck, liver or kidney cancer.

The chain recombines TRBV28 with TRBJ1-2, with D hard to call. The germline V and J ends were trimmed by 2 bases and 6 bases, with 4 bases remaining between them. This CDR3 spans 11 amino acids. Germline lookup yields CDR1 MDHEN and CDR2 SYDVKM. CDR3 sequence (DNA): TGTGCCAGCAGTTTAATAGATGGCTACACCTTC. This codes for CASSLIDGYTF.

The chain is built from TRBV28 and TRBJ2-2, with D maybe TRBD2 (5 bases). Trimming shortened V by 4 bases and J by 8 bases, and 17 bases separated the two germline ends. This CDR3 contains 15 residues. Germline CDR1 MDHEN, CDR2 SYDVKM. CDR3 region: CASSYLGNTGGELFF. The CDR3 DNA is TGTGCCAGCAGTTACCTCGGGAACACTGGGGGGGAGCTGTTTTTT.

The chain has TRBV4-1 and TRBJ2-7, with 12 bases lining up with TRBD2. Losses at the gene ends were 2 bases for V and 2 bases for J; bases not matched to a gene: 1. The germline CDR1 and CDR2 sequences are MGHRA and YSYEKL. CDR3 size: 15 residues. DNA of the CDR3: TGCGCCAGCAGCCAAACTAGCGGGAGGACCTACGAGCAGTACTTC. This sequence encodes CASSQTSGRTYEQYF.

The chain joins TRBV6-9 to TRBJ2-6; no definite D call. Germline V lookup: CDR1 MNHGY, CDR2 SVAAGI. V was shortened by 5 bases and J by 5 bases, with 22 bases between the two germline ends. The CDR3 spans 18 residues. The CDR3, as DNA: TGTGCCAGCAGTGGAAAAAGCCTACGACAAAGTCGGGCCAACGTCCTGACTTTC. Its translation: CASSGKSLRQSRANVLTF.

The chain links TRBV5-6 to TRBJ1-4; D possibly corresponds to TRBD1 (6 bases). The germline gives CDR1 SGHDT, CDR2 YYEEEE. V was clipped by 4 bases and J by 8 bases, with 18 bases between them. There are 15 residues in the CDR3. CDR3 loop: CASSHRVPVEEKLFF. The DNA of the CDR3 is TGTGCCAGCAGCCACAGGGTACCGGTAGAGGAAAAACTGTTTTTT.

The table lists this clone with a few counts. The chain employs TRBV25-1 and TRBJ1-5; unclear D gene. Deletions cut 3 bases from V and 6 bases from J, with 12 bases between. Germline CDR1 is MGHDK and CDR2 is SYGVNS. This CDR3 has 14 residues. DNA for the CDR3: TGTGCCAGCAGTGACCCCTTTAGTGCTCAGCCCCAGCATTTT. Amino acids: CASSDPFSAQPQHF. Complete variable domain (other parts from reference TRBV25-1 and TRBJ1-5): EADIYQTPRYLVIGTGKKITLECSQTMGHDKMYWYQQDPGMELHLIHYSYGVNSTEKGDLSSESTVSRIRTEHFPLTLESARPSHTSQYLCASSDPFSAQPQHFGDGTRLSIL.

The V gene is TRBV28, the J gene TRBJ1-1; a possible D gene is TRBD1 (5 bases). The V end was cut by 8 bases, the J end by 1 base, with 14 bases between. CDR3 length equals 14 residues. Per the germline V gene, CDR1 is MDHEN and CDR2 is SYDVKM. CDR3 nucleotide sequence: TGTGCCAGCGTAAAGGGAAGGGGGAACACTGAAGCTTTCTTT. It translates to CASVKGRGNTEAFF.

The J gene is TRBJ2-4, the V gene TRBV5-1; 8 bases are a match to TRBD2. The CDR3 spans 17 residues. The germline CDR1 and CDR2 sequences are SGHRS and YFSETQ. Trimming at V came to 4 bases and at J to 3 bases, leaving 12 bases not matched to a gene. The DNA for the CDR3 is TGCGCCAGCAGCCCTTTTCAGAGCGGGGGCGGCAAAAACATTCAGTACTTC. This encodes CASSPFQSGGGKNIQYF.

The chain employs TRBV13 and TRBJ2-6; D is ambiguous. Looked up from germline, CDR1 is PRHDT and CDR2 is FYEKMQ (reference sequence). The CDR3 contains 14 residues. V lost 1 base, J lost 2 bases, and 3 bases lay in between. The DNA of the CDR3 is TGTGCCAGCAGCTTAGCGACTGGGGCCAACGTCCTGACTTTC. As protein: CASSLATGANVLTF.

This sequence joins TRBV11-2 and TRBJ1-2, with 11 bases identical to TRBD1. Trimming cost V 5 bases and J 8 bases; bases outside gene matches: 4. CDR3 length: 13 amino acids. Germline values: CDR1 SGHAT, CDR2 FQNNGV. The CDR3 nucleotides read TGTGCCAGCAGCCGGACAGGGGGCGACGGCTACACCTTC. This sequence encodes CASSRTGGDGYTF. The complete variable domain, with remaining parts taken from reference TRBV11-2 and TRBJ1-2, reads EAGVAQSPRYKIIEKRQSVAFWCNPISGHATLYWYQQILGQGPKLLIQFQNNGVVDDSQLPKDRFSAERLKGVDSTLKIQPAKLEDSAVYLCASSRTGGDGYTFGSGTRLTVV.

The V call is TRBV27, the J call TRBJ2-1; 9 bases agree with TRBD1. CDR3 length: 16 residues. J was trimmed by 1 base and V by 5 bases; bases with no gene match: 6. Germline-derived CDR1 and CDR2 are MNHEY and SMNVEV (reference sequence). The CDR3 loop is CASSPRTGVSYNEQFF. The CDR3 DNA sequence: TGTGCCAGCAGTCCACGGACAGGGGTGTCCTACAATGAGCAGTTCTTC.

Here the CDR3 reads CASSQENYFAYEQYF. CDR3 DNA sequence: TGCGCCAGCAGCCAAGAAAACTATTTCGCCTACGAGCAGTACTTC. The V and J genes are TRBV4-1 and TRBJ2-7; D is ambiguous. V was trimmed by 0 bases and J by 2 bases, leaving 11 bases between them. CDR1 and CDR2 (germline): MGHRA, YSYEKL. The CDR3 is made up of 15 amino acids.

The rearrangement links TRBV7-9 to TRBJ2-3, with 9 bases identical to TRBD2. The ends lost 7 bases at V and 9 bases at J; junction bases unmatched: 17. Germline CDR1 and CDR2: SEHNR and FQNEAQ (reference sequence). The CDR3 length is 16 residues. The CDR3 reads CASTLGPSGVQRTQYF. In nucleotides, the CDR3 is TGTGCCAGCACTCTGGGGCCTAGCGGGGTTCAGAGGACGCAGTATTTT.

The CDR3 sequence is CASSISPARSNQPQHF. The CDR3 region has the DNA TGTGCCAGTAGTATTTCACCAGCACGGAGCAATCAGCCCCAGCATTTT. The chain carries TRBV19 and TRBJ1-5; D not resolved. The CDR3 length is 16 residues. Between the trimmed V and J ends, which lost 3 bases and 1 base, there was a span of 13 bases. Per the germline V gene, CDR1 is LNHDA and CDR2 is SQIVND (reference sequence).

V gene TRBV7-9 combines with J gene TRBJ2-7; D is possibly TRBD1 (5 bases). The CDR3 contains 12 residues. Germline V gene sequence: CDR1 SEHNR, CDR2 FQNEAQ (reference sequence). The germline V and J ends were trimmed by 6 bases and 3 bases, with 9 bases remaining between them. CDR3 nucleotides: TGTGCCAGCAGTTCCCAGGGCTACGAGCAGTACTTC. This sequence encodes CASSSQGYEQYF.

This clone appeared once. The rearrangement uses TRBV27 and TRBJ1-3, with D unclear. Germline V gene data show CDR1 as MNHEY and CDR2 as SMNVEV (reference sequence). This CDR3 contains 11 residues. The V and J ends lost 8 bases and 3 bases respectively, with 5 bases between them. CDR3 nucleotide sequence: TGTGCCAGCTTCAATGGAAACACCATATATTTT. Its protein is CASFNGNTIYF.

This rearrangement joins TRBV11-2 to TRBJ2-7, with D uncertain. Trimming removed 1 base from V and 3 bases from J, with 10 bases in between. The CDR3 is 14 residues long. Germline assignment: CDR1 SGHAT and CDR2 FQNNGV. CDR3 DNA: TGTGCCAGCAGCTTAGCCCTACATCTCTACGAGCAGTACTTC. Translating it yields CASSLALHLYEQYF.

The J gene is TRBJ2-7, the V gene TRBV7-9; D is possibly TRBD1 or TRBD2 (6 bases each). Trimming removed 1 base from V and 2 bases from J, with 9 bases in between. Germline CDR1 SEHNR, CDR2 FQNEAQ (reference sequence). The CDR3 length is 14 residues. The CDR3 sequence: CASSLGGAPYEQYF. CDR3 DNA: TGTGCCAGCAGCTTAGGGGGGGCCCCCTACGAGCAGTACTTC.

The chain is built from TRBV27 and TRBJ2-1; D is ambiguous. The CDR3 runs 12 residues. Germline lookup yields CDR1 MNHEY and CDR2 SMNVEV (reference sequence). Trimming stripped 10 bases from V and 0 bases from J, with 7 bases between. The chain's CDR3 is CATSGSYNEQFF. The CDR3 DNA is TGTGCCACGTCGGGCTCCTACAATGAGCAGTTCTTC.

The gene calls are TRBV9 and TRBJ2-7; D could derive from TRBD1 or TRBD2 (6 bases each). Trimming shortened V by 0 bases and J by 0 bases, and 19 bases separated the two germline ends. The CDR3 runs to 18 residues. Germline CDR1 reads SGDLS; CDR2 reads YYNGEE. CDR3: CASSVAGAGSQNSYEQYF. In DNA, the CDR3 is TGTGCCAGCAGCGTAGCAGGGGCCGGGAGCCAAAACTCCTACGAGCAGTACTTC.

CDR3 sequence: CATSRTGVAALGETQYF. Written as DNA, the CDR3 is TGTGCCACCAGCAGAACCGGGGTAGCGGCCCTGGGGGAGACCCAGTACTTC. The chain combines TRBV15 with TRBJ2-5, with D maybe TRBD2 (6 bases). CDR1 LNHNV and CDR2 YYDKDF come from the germline V gene (reference sequence). CDR3 size: 17 residues. V was shortened by 2 bases and J by 5 bases, with 21 bases between the two germline ends.

The chain combines TRBV27 with TRBJ2-3; 10 bases map to TRBD2. CDR1 is MNHEY and CDR2 is SMNVEV in the germline V gene (reference sequence). With V trimmed by 10 bases and J by 1 base, 17 bases remained unmatched. The CDR3 has 18 residues. CDR3 sequence (DNA): TGTGCCAAGGGTCGTTTGGGGCTAGCGGGAGTTTGCACAGATACGCAGTATTTT. Translating gives CAKGRLGLAGVCTDTQYF.

This sequence joins TRBV5-5 and TRBJ2-7; 9 nucleotides line up with TRBD2. V lost 4 bases and J lost 6; bases outside the gene matches: 14. The CDR3 length is 16 residues. Germline CDR1 reads SGHKS; CDR2 reads YYEKEE (reference sequence). CDR3 sequence: CASSREEPGLAREQYF. CDR3 DNA: TGTGCCAGCAGCCGCGAGGAACCGGGACTAGCACGCGAGCAGTACTTC.

The genes are TRBV11-2 and TRBJ2-5; D gene unclear. V was trimmed by 5 bases and J by 5 bases, leaving 15 bases between them. The CDR3 is 14 residues long. Germline lookup yields CDR1 SGHAT and CDR2 FQNNGV. CDR3 loop: CASSPRGDMETQYF. The CDR3, as DNA: TGTGCCAGCAGCCCCCGAGGAGATATGGAGACCCAGTACTTC.

This CDR3 is CASTAGIGGELFF. CDR3 nucleotides: TGTGCCAGCACGGCGGGAATCGGCGGGGAGCTGTTTTTT. This chain links TRBV27 with TRBJ2-2; tentatively, D is TRBD2 (6 bases). CDR3 length equals 13 residues. In germline, CDR1 is MNHEY, CDR2 SMNVEV (reference sequence). Trimming took 7 bases from V and 7 from J, leaving 13 bases between them.

The rearrangement joins TRBV4-2 to TRBJ2-1; no firm D call. Germline loops: CDR1 LGHNA, CDR2 YNFKEQ. Between the trimmed V and J ends, which lost 4 bases and 5 bases, there was a span of 12 bases. The CDR3 runs to 14 residues. The CDR3 loop is CASSPEYGDNEQFF. The CDR3 DNA reads as TGTGCCAGCAGCCCAGAATATGGAGACAATGAGCAGTTCTTC.

The chain joins TRBV7-8 to TRBJ2-7; D not certain. Trimming removed 1 base from V and 5 bases from J, with 6 bases in between. From germline, CDR1 is SGHVS and CDR2 FQNEAQ. The length of the CDR3 is 12 residues. The CDR3, as DNA: TGTGCCAGCAGCTTAGACCGAAACGAGCAGTACTTC. It encodes CASSLDRNEQYF. Supplemented by reference TRBV7-8 and TRBJ2-7, the full variable domain reads GAGVSQSPRYKVAKRGQDVALRCDPISGHVSLFWYQQALGQGPEFLTYFQNEAQLDKSGLPSDRFFAERPEGSVSTLKIQRTQQEDSAVYLCASSLDRNEQYFGPGTRLTVT.